The T cell receptor (beta chain) described here comes from a study of early T cells in non-severe SARS-CoV-2 infection. At the level of the study: Chains were unpaired, as sequencing was done on bulk RNA from unsorted whole blood.

Findings and caveats of the study: Private and CD4 specificities were missed by VDJdb matching, skewed to anti-spike CD8.

With V trimmed by 10 bases and J by 5 bases, 10 bases remained unmatched. Germline CDR1 is MNHNY and CDR2 is SVGAGI (reference sequence). This CDR3 comprises 14 residues. Each cDNA molecule carried a unique molecular identifier. Using its own MiXCR run on the 5' RACE reads, TCRdb lists one record per CDR3 protein. This table has approximately 65,000 distinct CDR3 sequences, 11% appearing once. In regard to this clonotype: Its matching antigen is unknown.

The chain links TRBV6-6 to TRBJ2-2; TRBD1 matches at 7 bases. The source is an adult who was a healthcare worker with PCR-confirmed SARS-CoV-2 infection or an uninfected control (not recorded which). The sample was whole blood, taken at baseline. The CDR3 DNA reads TGTGCCACCCAGGGGGTGGTAAGGACCGGGGAGCTGTTTTTT. Translation: CATQGVVRTGELFF.